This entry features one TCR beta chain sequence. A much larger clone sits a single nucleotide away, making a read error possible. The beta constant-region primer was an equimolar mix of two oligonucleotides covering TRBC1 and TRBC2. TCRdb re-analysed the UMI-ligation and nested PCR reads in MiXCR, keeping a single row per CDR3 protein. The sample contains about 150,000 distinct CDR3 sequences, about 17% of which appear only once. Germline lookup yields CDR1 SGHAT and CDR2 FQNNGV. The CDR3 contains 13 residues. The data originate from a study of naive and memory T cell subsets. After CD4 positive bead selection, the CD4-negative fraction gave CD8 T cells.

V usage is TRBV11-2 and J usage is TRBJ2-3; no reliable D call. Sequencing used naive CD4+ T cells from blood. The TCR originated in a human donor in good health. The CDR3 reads CARSSPRTLTQYF. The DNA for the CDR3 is TGTGCCAGAAGCTCGCCACGGACCTTAACGCAGTATTTT.